This is a list of T cell receptor beta chains from one sample in a study of blood T cells in healthy people across ages. Each CDR3 protein gets one entry after TCRdb re-called the 5' RACE reads with MiXCR. The repertoire holds approximately 1.5 million distinct CDR3 sequences, about 35% seen once, with about 11% in the top ten. Source material: blood. These TCRs come from a woman aged 30 to 39 in good health. Both conserved end residues are trimmed from each CDR3. A D gene is named only where the DNA matches it firmly.

V gene: TRBV6-1; CDR3 length: 14; J gene: -; D gene: TRBD2; CDR3 protein: ASSEVSGGPLETQY
V gene: TRBV3-1; CDR3 length: 15; J gene: TRBJ1-2; D gene: -; CDR3 protein: AGSQDLSAGPNYGYT
V gene: TRBV14; CDR3 length: 12; J gene: TRBJ2-5; D gene: -; CDR3 protein: ASSQDYGVETQY
V gene: TRBV5-1; CDR3 length: 14; J gene: TRBJ1-1; D gene: -; CDR3 protein: ASSLEEFEGPSEAF
V gene: TRBV5-1; CDR3 length: 13; J gene: TRBJ1-2; D gene: TRBD1; CDR3 protein: ASSLAPGGAYGYT
V gene: TRBV12-3/TRBV12-4; CDR3 length: 12; J gene: TRBJ2-1; D gene: -; CDR3 protein: ASSSGHGRGEQF
V gene: TRBV7-9; CDR3 length: 11; J gene: TRBJ1-1; D gene: -; CDR3 protein: ASRPSGHTEAF
V gene: TRBV5-1; CDR3 length: 12; J gene: -; D gene: -; CDR3 protein: ASSFQGRGVTQY
V gene: TRBV3-1; CDR3 length: 12; J gene: TRBJ2-7; D gene: TRBD1; CDR3 protein: ASSQIQGSYEQY
V gene: TRBV29-1; CDR3 length: 11; J gene: TRBJ1-2; D gene: -; CDR3 protein: SAETRLAYGYT
V gene: TRBV28; CDR3 length: 11; J gene: TRBJ1-6; D gene: -; CDR3 protein: ASKGPYNSPLH
V gene: TRBV20-1; CDR3 length: 14; J gene: TRBJ2-1; D gene: TRBD2; CDR3 protein: SARGAQAGLLGEQF
V gene: TRBV28; CDR3 length: 13; J gene: TRBJ2-7; D gene: -; CDR3 protein: ASSRDRHDSYEQY
V gene: TRBV5-6; CDR3 length: 14; J gene: TRBJ1-2; D gene: TRBD1; CDR3 protein: ASSLAGQGIDDGYT
V gene: TRBV2; CDR3 length: 12; J gene: TRBJ2-1; D gene: TRBD2; CDR3 protein: ASRSGVLAGGQF
V gene: TRBV10-3; CDR3 length: 14; J gene: TRBJ2-3; D gene: -; CDR3 protein: AISESAGAGTGTQY
V gene: TRBV5-1; CDR3 length: 13; J gene: TRBJ2-3; D gene: -; CDR3 protein: ASSLANKGADTQY
V gene: TRBV29-1; CDR3 length: 11; J gene: TRBJ2-5; D gene: -; CDR3 protein: SVGRIVQETQY
V gene: TRBV9; CDR3 length: 11; J gene: TRBJ2-7; D gene: TRBD1; CDR3 protein: ASATGDSYEQY
V gene: TRBV5-1; CDR3 length: 14; J gene: TRBJ2-7; D gene: -; CDR3 protein: ASSPDVGERSYEQY
V gene: TRBV29-1; CDR3 length: 10; J gene: TRBJ2-7; D gene: -; CDR3 protein: SVVDIAYEQY
V gene: TRBV14; CDR3 length: 11; J gene: TRBJ1-1; D gene: -; CDR3 protein: ASSRDATAEAF
V gene: TRBV9; CDR3 length: 15; J gene: TRBJ2-1; D gene: TRBD1; CDR3 protein: ASSVAGTGRGYNEQF
V gene: TRBV5-6; CDR3 length: 14; J gene: TRBJ2-3; D gene: -; CDR3 protein: ASSLAAAVYTDTQY
V gene: TRBV4-1; CDR3 length: 13; J gene: TRBJ1-4; D gene: -; CDR3 protein: ASSQDIQGYGPPF
V gene: TRBV7-9; CDR3 length: 14; J gene: TRBJ2-4; D gene: TRBD1; CDR3 protein: VSSSIRGLAKNIQY
V gene: TRBV27; CDR3 length: 14; J gene: TRBJ2-7; D gene: -; CDR3 protein: ASSFREGADTYEQY
V gene: TRBV9; CDR3 length: 14; J gene: TRBJ1-5; D gene: TRBD1; CDR3 protein: ASSVEPGQGYQPQH
V gene: TRBV20-1; CDR3 length: 13; J gene: TRBJ1-2; D gene: TRBD1; CDR3 protein: SATSDRGRPYGYT